What follows are 30 T cell receptor beta chains derived from one specimen sequenced in a study of shared clonotypes between healthy human individuals. Produced via immunoSEQ multiplex PCR; TCRdb's table is partial and in-frame only. This sample yields roughly 1.5 million clones, of which under 99% are seen a single time; roughly 0.45% belongs to the top ten. The sample was naive CD4+ T cells sorted from blood. Subset described: CD45RA+ positively selected. The receptor source for this set is a man between 25 and 39 years old in good health.

This clone was detected only once. The genes are TRBV6-5 and TRBJ2-1; D might be TRBD2 (6 bases). The length of the CDR3 is 13 residues. Germline V lookup: CDR1 MNHEY, CDR2 SVGAGI. The V and J ends lost 5 bases and 10 bases respectively, with 15 bases between them. CDR3 in DNA: TGTGCCAGCAGTCCCGGGACTCCTGCCGAGCAGTTCTTC. Protein sequence: CASSPGTPAEQFF.

The V call is TRBV7-2, the J call TRBJ2-7; D ambiguous. The V and J ends lost 5 bases and 1 base respectively, with 6 bases between them. CDR1 is SGHTA and CDR2 is FQGNSA in the germline V gene. The CDR3 is 12 residues long. The CDR3 sequence is CASSKESYEQYF. The CDR3 DNA sequence: TGTGCCAGCAGCAAAGAATCCTACGAGCAGTACTTC.

J is TRBJ2-5 and V is TRBV5-1; a possible D gene is TRBD1 (6 bases). This CDR3 is 15 amino acids long. Germline CDR1 SGHRS, CDR2 YFSETQ. Trimming took off 0 bases at V and 0 bases at J, with 9 bases between the two ends. The CDR3 DNA follows: TGCGCCAGCAGCTTGGTAGACAGGTACCAAGAGACCCAGTACTTC. Translated: CASSLVDRYQETQYF.

For this clone: The sample has other DNA sequences that encode this CDR3 too. The chain is built from TRBV7-2 and TRBJ1-5; 7 bases map to TRBD1. CDR1 SGHTA and CDR2 FQGNSA come from the germline V gene. The CDR3 extends over 15 amino acids. V gave up 2 bases and J gave up 2 bases; unmatched junction bases: 3. This CDR3 is CASSLRTGGNQPQHF. DNA of the CDR3: TGTGCCAGCAGCTTACGGACAGGCGGCAATCAGCCCCAGCATTTT. The entire variable domain, with the rest obtained from reference TRBV7-2 and TRBJ1-5, is as follows: GAGVSQSPSNKVTEKGKDVELRCDPISGHTALYWYRQSLGQGLEFLIYFQGNSAPDKSGLPSDRFSAERTGGSVSTLTIQRTQQEDSAVYLCASSLRTGGNQPQHFGDGTRLSIL.

The rearrangement uses TRBV30 and TRBJ2-2, with unresolved D. Germline CDR1 reads GTSNPN; CDR2 reads SVGIG (reference sequence). V shed 1 base and J shed 0 bases, with 12 bases lying between them. The CDR3 contains 16 residues. The CDR3 is CAWSDGSLSNTGELFF. The CDR3, as DNA: TGTGCCTGGAGTGATGGCAGCTTGTCGAACACCGGGGAGCTGTTTTTT.

Only one count was recorded for this clone. V usage is TRBV7-8 and J usage is TRBJ2-7; 7 bases map to TRBD2. This CDR3 has 16 residues. After removal of 2 bases from V and 3 bases from J, the junction contained 10 bases not matched to a gene. Germline V gene lookup returns CDR1 SGHVS and CDR2 FQNEAQ. The CDR3 sequence: CASSLSKAGIVYEQYF. The CDR3 nucleotides read TGTGCCAGCAGCTTATCAAAAGCGGGAATCGTCTACGAGCAGTACTTC.

The chain is built from TRBV10-2 and TRBJ2-7; 9 bases are a match to TRBD1. V lost 6 bases and J lost 4; bases outside the gene matches: 7. There are 14 residues in the CDR3. The germline V gene encodes CDR1 WSHSY and CDR2 SAAADI. In nucleotides, the CDR3 is TGCGCCAGCAGGGACAGGGGTTGGTCGTACGAGCAGTACTTC. Its translation: CASRDRGWSYEQYF.

The chain combines TRBV5-1 with TRBJ2-7; the D gene is possibly TRBD2 (7 bases). V was shortened by 4 bases and J by 3 bases, with 20 bases between the two germline ends. Germline CDR1 and CDR2: SGHRS and YFSETQ. This CDR3 is built from 16 residues. This CDR3 is CASSPIGGRGNYEQYF. CDR3 sequence (DNA): TGCGCCAGCAGCCCCATAGGGGGGAGGGGAAACTACGAGCAGTACTTC. Combining the CDR3 with reference TRBV5-1 and TRBJ2-7 gives the whole variable domain KAGVTQTPRYLIKTRGQQVTLSCSPISGHRSVSWYQQTPGQGLQFLFEYFSETQRNKGNFPGRFSGRQFSNSRSEMNVSTLELGDSALYLCASSPIGGRGNYEQYFGPGTRLTVT.

The chain links TRBV25-1 to TRBJ2-1; unclear D gene. Trimming cost V 4 bases and J 9 bases, with 16 bases left between them. This CDR3 region has 14 residues. From germline, CDR1 is MGHDK and CDR2 SYGVNS. The CDR3 region has the DNA TGTGCCAGCAGTGGGCTCGGGTCTCACAGTGAGCAGTTCTTC. Translated: CASSGLGSHSEQFF.

The V gene is TRBV27, the J gene TRBJ2-1; D is possibly TRBD2 (6 bases). CDR3 length: 16 amino acids. The germline gives CDR1 MNHEY, CDR2 SMNVEV (reference sequence). V was shortened by 0 bases and J by 6 bases, with 15 bases between the two germline ends. This CDR3 reads CASSLSLTRRRNEQFF. As DNA, the CDR3 is TGTGCCAGCAGTTTATCACTGACTAGAAGGCGCAATGAGCAGTTCTTC.

The chain's CDR3 is CASSKLAEPRNEQFF. The DNA of the CDR3 is TGTGCCAGCAGTAAACTAGCGGAGCCTCGCAATGAGCAGTTCTTC. This sequence joins TRBV27 and TRBJ2-1; 8 nucleotides line up with TRBD2. In germline, CDR1 is MNHEY, CDR2 SMNVEV (reference sequence). The CDR3 is 15 amino acids. V gave up 5 bases and J gave up 6 bases; unmatched junction bases: 9.

Turning to this clone: Distinct nucleotide sequences in the sample also encode this CDR3. CDR3 protein: CAIRRQGLNTEAFF. DNA of the CDR3: TGTGCCATCAGACGACAGGGTTTGAACACTGAAGCTTTCTTT. J is TRBJ1-1 and V is TRBV10-3, with 7 nucleotides matching TRBD1. Unmatched junction bases numbered 4, after V lost 6 bases and J lost 0 bases. In germline, CDR1 is ENHRY, CDR2 SYGVKD. The CDR3 has 14 residues.

The chain combines TRBV29-1 with TRBJ2-7, with no clear D. This CDR3 has 12 amino acids. Trimming left V 6 bases short and J 0 bases short, with 9 bases between. Germline CDR1 reads SQVTM; CDR2 reads ANQGSEA. The CDR3 loop reads CSVALSSYEQYF. CDR3 bases: TGCAGCGTGGCGCTTAGCTCCTACGAGCAGTACTTC.

DNA of the CDR3: TGCGCCAGCAGCCCTGGACAGGGAACAGATACGCAGTATTTT. Amino acid sequence: CASSPGQGTDTQYF. J is TRBJ2-3 and V is TRBV4-3, with 8 positions matching TRBD1. The CDR3 is 14 amino acids. Germline CDR1 is LGHNA and CDR2 is YSLEER. V lost 4 bases to trimming and J lost 3 bases; unmatched junction nucleotides: 3.

The chain links TRBV7-6 to TRBJ2-1, with TRBD2 matching over 12 bases. The CDR3 covers 18 residues. Trimming cost V 5 bases and J 9 bases; bases outside gene matches: 17. The germline V gene has CDR1 SGHVS and CDR2 FNYEAQ. CDR3 DNA: TGTGCCAGCAGCGTCCAACCATCTAGCGGGAGGGCCAAAGGTGAGCAGTTCTTC. Encoded protein: CASSVQPSSGRAKGEQFF.

The chain couples TRBV4-3 to TRBJ2-1, with 7 bases aligning to TRBD1. The CDR3 is 15 amino acids. The J segment lost 5 bases and the V segment lost 0 bases, leaving 4 bases of the junction unmatched. Germline values: CDR1 LGHNA, CDR2 YSLEER. The CDR3 loop reads CASSQEGTDDNEQFF. The CDR3 DNA is TGCGCCAGCAGCCAAGAAGGGACAGACGACAATGAGCAGTTCTTC.

The gene calls are TRBV11-3 and TRBJ2-7, with D tentatively TRBD2 (6 bases). Germline loops: CDR1 SGHNT, CDR2 YENEEA. Trimming cost V 3 bases and J 5 bases, with 11 bases left between them. This CDR3 has 13 residues. Here the CDR3 DNA reads TGTGCCAGCAGCTTGGTCGCGGGAAACGAGCAGTACTTC. Amino acid sequence: CASSLVAGNEQYF.

This rearrangement joins TRBV7-8 to TRBJ1-1; D not resolved. V lost 1 base and J 1 base, leaving 7 bases between the germline ends. The length of the CDR3 is 14 residues. Germline assignment: CDR1 SGHVS and CDR2 FQNEAQ. The DNA for the CDR3 is TGTGCCAGCAGCTTAGTATTGGAGAACACTGAAGCTTTCTTT. This codes for CASSLVLENTEAFF. Variable domain in full (rest from reference TRBV7-8 and TRBJ1-1): GAGVSQSPRYKVAKRGQDVALRCDPISGHVSLFWYQQALGQGPEFLTYFQNEAQLDKSGLPSDRFFAERPEGSVSTLKIQRTQQEDSAVYLCASSLVLENTEAFFGQGTRLTVV.

The chain links TRBV6-5 to TRBJ2-7, with D tentatively TRBD2 (6 bases). V was trimmed by 8 bases and J by 6 bases, leaving 11 bases between them. The CDR3 totals 11 residues. In germline, CDR1 is MNHEY, CDR2 SVGAGI. The CDR3 sequence: CASELEGEQYF. CDR3 nucleotide sequence: TGTGCCAGCGAACTGGAGGGCGAGCAGTACTTC.

The chain combines TRBV15 with TRBJ1-1; D unresolved. This CDR3 spans 17 amino acids. The germline gives CDR1 LNHNV, CDR2 YYDKDF (reference sequence). V was trimmed by 0 bases and J by 4 bases, leaving 18 bases between them. The CDR3: CATSREKWSGPTTEAFF. As DNA, the CDR3 is TGTGCCACCAGCAGAGAAAAATGGTCCGGACCGACCACTGAAGCTTTCTTT.

The rearrangement joins TRBV11-2 to TRBJ2-5; 9 bases are shared with TRBD2. The CDR3 is 18 amino acids. The V gene's germline CDR1 is SGHAT and CDR2 FQNNGV. The junction had 17 bases not matched to a gene; V was cut back by 5 bases and J by 4 bases. The CDR3 region is CASSPGGLALRVGETQYF. The CDR3 DNA sequence: TGTGCCAGCAGCCCCGGGGGACTAGCTCTTCGGGTGGGAGAGACCCAGTACTTC.

This clone has just one count. The chain links TRBV5-1 to TRBJ2-5; possibly TRBD1 for D (6 bases). The germline gives CDR1 SGHRS, CDR2 YFSETQ. The CDR3 is 12 amino acids. V was shortened by 7 bases and J by 1 base, with 8 bases between the two germline ends. The CDR3 region is CASGTTQETQYF. As DNA, the CDR3 is TGCGCCAGCGGGACAACCCAAGAGACCCAGTACTTC.

Details on this clone: Other DNA sequences in the sample encode the same CDR3. The V and J genes are TRBV5-1 and TRBJ2-7, with 7 bases matching TRBD1. Unmatched junction bases numbered 6, after V lost 3 bases and J lost 3 bases. This CDR3 has 14 amino acids. CDR1 is SGHRS and CDR2 is YFSETQ in the germline V gene. This chain's CDR3 is CASSSPGQNYEQYF. The CDR3 DNA sequence: TGCGCCAGCAGCTCACCGGGACAGAACTACGAGCAGTACTTC.

This chain connects TRBV5-1 to TRBJ2-2, with 8 bases that match TRBD2. The trim removed 4 bases at V and 3 bases at J, leaving 8 bases unmatched. The CDR3 extends over 16 amino acids. The V gene's germline CDR1 is SGHRS and CDR2 YFSETQ. The CDR3 is CASSPLRAGDTGELFF. CDR3 DNA sequence: TGCGCCAGCAGCCCTCTCAGAGCGGGAGACACCGGGGAGCTGTTTTTT.

The chain combines TRBV5-1 with TRBJ2-5; 10 bases agree with TRBD2. The CDR3 is 15 amino acids. Germline CDR1 reads SGHRS; CDR2 reads YFSETQ. V gave up 4 bases and J gave up 2 bases; unmatched junction bases: 5. DNA of the CDR3: TGCGCCAGCAGCGTCTGGACTAGCGGACAAGAGACCCAGTACTTC. Translation gives CASSVWTSGQETQYF. Based on the CDR3 plus reference TRBV5-1 and TRBJ2-5, the full variable domain is KAGVTQTPRYLIKTRGQQVTLSCSPISGHRSVSWYQQTPGQGLQFLFEYFSETQRNKGNFPGRFSGRQFSNSRSEMNVSTLELGDSALYLCASSVWTSGQETQYFGPGTRLLVL.

The chain couples TRBV5-6 to TRBJ2-2, with D possibly being TRBD1 (5 bases). V dropped 1 base and J dropped 4 bases, with 8 bases sitting between them. Germline V gene data show CDR1 as SGHDT and CDR2 as YYEEEE. CDR3 length: 14 residues. CDR3 sequence: CASSLSGATGELFF. CDR3 sequence (DNA): TGTGCCAGCAGCTTGAGTGGGGCCACCGGGGAGCTGTTTTTT. The variable domain in full, completed from reference TRBV5-6 and TRBJ2-2, reads DAGVTQSPTHLIKTRGQQVTLRCSPKSGHDTVSWYQQALGQGPQFIFQYYEEEERQRGNFPDRFSGHQFPNYSSELNVNALLLGDSALYLCASSLSGATGELFFGEGSRLTVL.

The chain employs TRBV29-1 and TRBJ1-1; tentatively, D is TRBD1 (6 bases). The CDR3 contains 13 residues. V gave up 6 bases and J gave up 2 bases, with 13 bases separating them. Germline-derived CDR1 and CDR2 are SQVTM and ANQGSEA. The CDR3 region is CSVQGFINTEAFF. In DNA form, the CDR3 reads TGCAGCGTCCAGGGGTTCATAAACACTGAAGCTTTCTTT.

The V and J genes are TRBV28 and TRBJ1-5; D might be TRBD1 (5 bases). Germline CDR1 MDHEN, CDR2 SYDVKM. The CDR3 runs to 14 residues. V lost 4 bases, J lost 1 base, and 8 bases lay in between. CDR3: CASSYPGSNQPQHF. Here the CDR3 DNA reads TGTGCCAGCAGTTATCCAGGGAGCAATCAGCCCCAGCATTTT.

The J gene is TRBJ2-7, the V gene TRBV4-3; 13 bases map to TRBD2. J lost 4 bases, V lost 4 bases, and 10 bases had no gene match. From germline, CDR1 is LGHNA and CDR2 YSLEER. The CDR3 is made up of 17 amino acids. Here the CDR3 reads CASSRTFGLAGDYEQYF. In DNA, the CDR3 is TGCGCCAGCAGCCGAACGTTCGGACTAGCGGGAGATTACGAGCAGTACTTC.

This clone has just one count. The CDR3 coding sequence is TGTGCCAGCAGCTTAGGGGGTCTTGGCTACACCTTC. It translates to CASSLGGLGYTF. The V call is TRBV11-2, the J call TRBJ1-2; D not certain. V lost 1 base to trimming and J lost 7 bases, with 7 bases between them. The CDR3 extends over 12 amino acids. Germline V gene sequence: CDR1 SGHAT, CDR2 FQNNGV.